Listed below are T cell receptor beta chains from one sample, sequenced in a study of graft-versus-host responses after intestinal transplantation. These TCRs' antigens remain unknown. Using immunoSEQ multiplex PCR, the repertoire was profiled, and TCRdb retains in-frame clones only, with some absent. Among approximately 90,000 clones, around 80% were seen once, and the ten largest hold approximately 0.88%. Specimen: unstimulated CD4+ T cells sorted from spleen or lymph node cells, collected before intestinal transplant. The source of these receptors is a human donor who received an intestinal transplant. The CDR3 runs from the conserved cysteine through the conserved F or W. D genes are given only for firm matches. Rows give clone size only sometimes, using once, few, many, or a class for an expanded clone.

CASSSGWGQRYEQYF | TGTGCCAGCAGCTCTGGGTGGGGACAGAGGTACGAGCAGTACTTC | TRBJ2-7 | 15 | TRBV28 | TRBD1 | NA
CASRRRTVNNQPQHF | TGTGCCAGCAGACGACGGACAGTAAACAATCAGCCCCAGCATTTT | TRBJ1-5 | 15 | TRBV2 | NA | NA
CASSGGVRRGTEAFF | TGTGCCAGCAGTGGAGGGGTCAGGAGGGGCACTGAAGCTTTCTTT | TRBJ1-1 | 15 | TRBV27 | NA | NA
CASSYSTGSYGYTF | TGTGCCAGCAGCTACTCGACAGGGTCCTATGGCTACACCTTC | TRBJ1-2 | 14 | TRBV9 | TRBD1 | NA
CASSQDGDWNSYEQYF | TGTGCCAGCAGCCAAGATGGGGACTGGAACTCCTACGAGCAGTACTTC | TRBJ2-7 | 16 | TRBV4-2 | NA | few
CASSEGGRGPEKLFF | TGTGCCAGCAGTGAAGGGGGCAGGGGGCCCGAAAAACTGTTTTTT | TRBJ1-4 | 15 | TRBV2 | TRBD1 | few
CASSRTGGNPYEQYF | TGTGCCAGCAGTCGTACCGGGGGGAACCCCTACGAGCAGTACTTC | TRBJ2-7 | 15 | TRBV28 | TRBD2 | NA
CASGLDSYGYTF | TGTGCTAGTGGTTTGGACAGCTATGGCTACACCTTC | TRBJ1-2 | 12 | TRBV12-5 | NA | NA
CASSIDLGLAGVRETQYF | TGTGCCAGTAGTATAGATCTCGGTCTAGCGGGAGTTCGGGAGACCCAGTACTTC | TRBJ2-5 | 18 | TRBV19 | TRBD2 | once
CASSSTGQSNQPQHF | TGTGCCAGCAGTTCAACCGGACAGAGCAATCAGCCCCAGCATTTT | TRBJ1-5 | 15 | TRBV6-5 | NA | few
CASSFGQGLGYTF | TGTGCCAGCAGTTTTGGGCAGGGGCTAGGCTACACCTTC | TRBJ1-2 | 13 | TRBV28 | NA | NA
CASSPGLAGEGTDTQYF | TGCGCCAGCAGCCCGGGACTAGCGGGGGAGGGCACAGATACGCAGTATTTT | TRBJ2-3 | 17 | TRBV5-1 | TRBD2 | NA
CASRPEGGRRTGGFREQYF | TGTGCCAGCAGACCCGAAGGGGGCCGACGGACAGGGGGATTTAGGGAGCAGTACTTC | TRBJ2-7 | 19 | TRBV27 | TRBD1 | NA
CASSFLYGGANVLTF | TGTGCCAGCAGTTTCTTGTACGGTGGGGCCAACGTCCTGACTTTC | TRBJ2-6 | 15 | TRBV28 | NA | NA
CASRDPALADTQYF | TGCGCCAGCCGGGATCCCGCCCTTGCAGATACGCAGTATTTT | TRBJ2-3 | 14 | TRBV5-1 | NA | NA
CASSGPGTSTDEQYF | TGTGCCAGTAGCGGTCCCGGGACTAGCACCGACGAGCAGTACTTC | TRBJ2-7 | 15 | TRBV19 | TRBD2 | NA
CASSLPAETQYF | TGTGCCAGCAGCTTACCCGCGGAGACCCAGTACTTC | TRBJ2-5 | 12 | TRBV5-6 | NA | few
CASTKQGYEQYF | TGTGCCAGCACCAAACAGGGGTACGAGCAGTACTTC | TRBJ2-7 | 12 | TRBV5-6 | TRBD1 | NA
CATGGGYEQYF | TGTGCCACCGGGGGGGGCTACGAGCAGTACTTC | TRBJ2-7 | 11 | TRBV18 | TRBD2 | NA
CASNRLAGTGELFF | TGTGCCAGCAACCGGCTAGCGGGGACCGGGGAGCTGTTTTTT | TRBJ2-2 | 14 | TRBV6-1 | TRBD2 | few
CASSIRETYNEQFF | TGTGCCAGTAGTATCCGGGAGACCTACAATGAGCAGTTCTTC | TRBJ2-1 | 14 | TRBV19 | NA | once
CASSPNRQGSGNTIYF | TGTGCCAGCTCCCCTAACCGACAGGGCTCTGGAAACACCATATATTTT | TRBJ1-3 | 16 | TRBV18 | TRBD1 | NA
CASSYGGRGNEQFF | TGCGCCAGCAGCTATGGCGGGAGGGGGAATGAGCAGTTCTTC | TRBJ2-1 | 14 | TRBV5-1 | TRBD2 | NA
CASSTIGLTEQYF | TGTGCCAGCAGCACCATTGGACTCACCGAGCAGTACTTC | TRBJ2-7 | 13 | TRBV7-9 | NA | NA
CASSYGGSTEAFF | TGTGCCAGCAGTTATGGTGGGAGTACTGAAGCTTTCTTT | TRBJ1-1 | 13 | TRBV6-5 | NA | NA
CASSYGAGGQADTQYF | TGTGCCAGCAGTTACGGGGCGGGAGGGCAGGCAGATACGCAGTATTTT | TRBJ2-3 | 16 | TRBV6-5 | TRBD2 | NA
CASSLPGTSGANEQFF | TGCGCCAGCAGCTTGCCCGGGACTAGCGGGGCAAATGAGCAGTTCTTC | TRBJ2-1 | 16 | TRBV5-1 | TRBD2 | NA
CAGQRGGISGANVLTF | TGTGCCGGACAAAGGGGGGGGATCTCTGGGGCCAACGTCCTGACTTTC | TRBJ2-6 | 16 | TRBV2 | NA | NA
CAWAGSGGPGGELFF | TGTGCCTGGGCAGGATCGGGGGGGCCGGGCGGGGAGCTGTTTTTT | TRBJ2-2 | 15 | TRBV30 | TRBD2 | NA
CASSQVRNEQFF | TGTGCCAGCAGCCAAGTACGGAATGAGCAGTTCTTC | TRBJ2-1 | 12 | TRBV14 | NA | NA
CASSTPSGFGTDTQYF | TGTGCCAGCAGCACCCCCAGCGGTTTTGGCACAGATACGCAGTATTTT | TRBJ2-3 | 16 | TRBV7-9 | NA | NA
CASSLSQGLNHGYTF | TGCGCCAGCAGCTTGTCCCAGGGGCTAAACCATGGCTACACCTTC | TRBJ1-2 | 15 | TRBV5-1 | NA | NA
CASDAKTGNHEQYF | TGTGCCAGCGACGCGAAAACAGGGAACCACGAGCAGTACTTC | TRBJ2-7 | 14 | TRBV28 | NA | NA
CASSVGLAGVYEQYF | TGTGCCAGCAGTGTCGGACTGGCGGGAGTTTACGAGCAGTACTTC | TRBJ2-7 | 15 | TRBV6-1 | TRBD2 | NA
CASSLFGGANEKLFF | TGTGCCAGCAGCTTATTCGGGGGTGCTAATGAAAAACTGTTTTTT | TRBJ1-4 | 15 | TRBV7-3 | NA | NA
CASSSAAGGTYNEQFF | TGCGCCAGCAGCTCCGCTGCGGGAGGAACCTACAATGAGCAGTTCTTC | TRBJ2-1 | 16 | TRBV5-1 | TRBD2 | NA